Below, 24 T cell receptor beta chains from the same sample are listed, as sequenced in a study of PD-L1 blockade in urothelial cancer (dated by TCRdb to about 2017). To prepare the library, the immunoSEQ multiplex PCR assay was applied. TCRdb retrieved this table from immuneACCESS and kept in-frame rearrangements only. Not all clones are present; in checked studies, unresolved V genes account for under half, and no reason is known for the remainder. The sample table contains about 52,000 clones; only one count was recorded for roughly 80% of them. Of the sample, roughly 1.3% falls within the top ten clones. Per the publication, the time point label means: pretreatment peripheral blood. The sequenced sample was PBMCs, obtained around atezolizumab (anti-PD-L1) treatment. All receptors come from a man in his fifties with urothelial cancer.

The chain links TRBV7-9 to TRBJ1-6; D remains ambiguous. Germline loops: CDR1 SEHNR, CDR2 FQNEAQ (reference sequence). CDR3 length: 12 residues. Trimming took 5 bases from V and 14 from J, leaving 13 bases between them. CDR3 sequence reads: CASSPEVQALHF. The CDR3 DNA sequence: TGTGCCAGCAGCCCAGAAGTCCAAGCCCTCCACTTT.

This chain links TRBV9 with TRBJ2-1, with 11 bases that match TRBD2. V lost 4 bases and J lost 8; bases outside the gene matches: 14. This CDR3 region has 17 residues. Germline CDR1 is SGDLS and CDR2 is YYNGEE. CDR3 bases: TGTGCCAGCAGCCCTAAGGCGGGGCTAGCGGGAGGCTATGAGCAGTTCTTC. Protein: CASSPKAGLAGGYEQFF.

The rearrangement links TRBV9 to TRBJ2-7; possible D gene TRBD1, 5 bases. The germline V gene has CDR1 SGDLS and CDR2 YYNGEE. Trimming took off 3 bases at V and 6 bases at J, with 16 bases between the two ends. The CDR3 is 14 amino acids. The CDR3 protein is CASSEDNYRREQYF. In DNA, the CDR3 is TGTGCCAGCAGCGAAGATAATTACAGGCGCGAGCAGTACTTC.

The chain carries TRBV2 and TRBJ1-5, with 10 bases matching TRBD1. The length of the CDR3 is 15 residues. The germline V gene encodes CDR1 SNHLY and CDR2 FYNNEI. J lost 4 bases, V lost 6 bases, and 6 bases had no gene match. The CDR3 coding sequence is TGTGCCAGCAGGGACGGGACAGGGGCTAATCAGCCCCAGCATTTT. Its protein is CASRDGTGANQPQHF.

This clone was counted once. The CDR3 protein is CASSRDRQGAQFF. CDR3 coding DNA: TGTGCCAGCAGCCGCGATCGACAGGGGGCGCAGTTCTTC. The chain has TRBV7-2 and TRBJ2-1; 10 bases map to TRBD1. The J segment lost 12 bases and the V segment lost 5 bases, leaving 7 bases of the junction unmatched. The CDR3 has 13 amino acids. Germline V CDR1 and CDR2: SGHTA, FQGNSA.

This clone was observed a few times. The V call is TRBV6-1, the J call TRBJ1-6; TRBD1 is a possible D gene (6 bases). The CDR3 spans 15 residues. Germline V lookup: CDR1 MNHNS, CDR2 SASEGT. The CDR3 DNA is TGTGCAGTCCGGGACACCGGGGTCTATAATTCACCCCTCCACTTT. Translating gives CAVRDTGVYNSPLHF.

The V gene is TRBV5-1, the J gene TRBJ2-1, with D maybe TRBD1 (6 bases). The CDR3 is 14 residues long. The V gene's germline CDR1 is SGHRS and CDR2 YFSETQ. V was clipped by 3 bases and J by 3 bases, with 10 bases between them. The CDR3 DNA is TGCGCCAGCAGCTCCGGACAGTTCTACAATGAGCAGTTCTTC. This sequence encodes CASSSGQFYNEQFF.

This chain connects TRBV11-3 to TRBJ2-1, with TRBD1 identical over 7 bases. V lost 3 bases to trimming and J lost 0 bases; unmatched junction nucleotides: 8. In germline, CDR1 is SGHNT, CDR2 YENEEA. The CDR3 has 17 residues. CDR3 nucleotide sequence: TGTGCCAGCAGCTTCCTAACAGGGGCGAGCTCCTACAATGAGCAGTTCTTC. This translates into CASSFLTGASSYNEQFF.

V usage is TRBV7-3 and J usage is TRBJ2-7; tentative D call: TRBD2 (6 bases). The V gene's germline CDR1 is SGHTA and CDR2 FQGTGA. This CDR3 is built from 16 residues. Trimming removed 6 bases from V and 4 bases from J, with 22 bases in between. As DNA, the CDR3 is TGTGCCAGCAGGGTTTCCACGGGAGCCCTCTCGTACGAGCAGTACTTC. Residues: CASRVSTGALSYEQYF.

The V gene is TRBV28, the J gene TRBJ1-1; D might be TRBD1 (6 bases). This CDR3 has 15 residues. The V gene lost 3 bases and the J gene lost 1 base, with 12 bases spanning the gap. Per the germline V gene, CDR1 is MDHEN and CDR2 is SYDVKM. Written as DNA, the CDR3 is TGTGCCAGCAGTTTGCCTGACAGGAGGAACACTGAAGCTTTCTTT. Its translation is CASSLPDRRNTEAFF.

The rearrangement uses TRBV20-1 and TRBJ2-1; no clear D gene. V gave up 3 bases and J gave up 6 bases, with 3 bases separating them. The germline CDR1 and CDR2 sequences are DFQATT and SNEGSKA (reference sequence). CDR3 length equals 10 residues. In nucleotides, the CDR3 is TGCAGTGCTAGTATCAATGAGCAGTTCTTC. Encoded protein: CSASINEQFF.

This clone was found a few times. The chain uses TRBV5-4 and TRBJ1-6, with 8 nucleotides matching TRBD1. This CDR3 is 16 amino acids long. CDR1 and CDR2 (germline): SGHNT, YYREEE (reference sequence). V shed 2 bases, J shed 1 base, and the junction held 2 bases outside the gene matches. Written as DNA, the CDR3 is TGTGCCAGCAGCTTTGACAGGGGATCCTATAATTCACCCCTCCACTTT. This encodes CASSFDRGSYNSPLHF. Full variable domain (remainder filled in from reference TRBV5-4 and TRBJ1-6): ETGVTQSPTHLIKTRGQQVTLRCSSQSGHNTVSWYQQALGQGPQFIFQYYREEENGRGNFPPRFSGLQFPNYSSELNVNALELDDSALYLCASSFDRGSYNSPLHFGNGTRLTVT.

V is TRBV7-9 and J is TRBJ2-4; the D gene is possibly TRBD1 (6 bases). Germline lookup yields CDR1 SEHNR and CDR2 FQNEAQ (reference sequence). This CDR3 has 14 residues. V was clipped by 0 bases and J by 8 bases, with 11 bases between them. CDR3 protein: CASSLAGAEDIQYF. CDR3 bases: TGTGCCAGCAGCTTAGCGGGGGCAGAGGACATTCAGTACTTC.

J is TRBJ1-6 and V is TRBV4-2; D possibly corresponds to TRBD1 (5 bases). The CDR3 extends over 17 amino acids. Trimming took 1 base from V and 7 from J, leaving 17 bases between them. Germline lookup yields CDR1 LGHNA and CDR2 YNFKEQ. This CDR3 reads CASSQVLRGAENSPLHF. Written as DNA, the CDR3 is TGTGCCAGCAGCCAAGTTTTACGTGGGGCTGAGAATTCACCCCTCCACTTT.

The chain recombines TRBV5-4 with TRBJ2-5, with 11 bases matching TRBD2. The V gene end was trimmed by 1 base and the J gene end by 5 bases; junction bases not matched to a gene: 7. The germline CDR1 and CDR2 sequences are SGHNT and YYREEE (reference sequence). This CDR3 region has 16 residues. As DNA, the CDR3 is TGTGCCAGCAGCTTGTTAGCGGGAGGGCCGTTTGAGACCCAGTACTTC. This translates into CASSLLAGGPFETQYF.

Here the CDR3 reads CASSLAASYEQYF. CDR3 bases: TGTGCCAGCAGTTTAGCGGCCTCCTACGAGCAGTACTTC. This chain joins TRBV28 and TRBJ2-7; D gene ambiguous. Germline-derived CDR1 and CDR2 are MDHEN and SYDVKM. The V end lost 2 bases, the J end lost 0 bases, and 5 bases lay between the germline ends. This CDR3 is 13 amino acids long.

This clone was observed a few times. The V gene is TRBV7-2, the J gene TRBJ2-3; a weak D match, TRBD2 (6 bases). From germline, CDR1 is SGHTA and CDR2 FQGNSA. Trimming removed 0 bases at V and 0 bases at J, with 10 bases between. This CDR3 comprises 16 residues. CDR3 nucleotides: TGTGCCAGCAGCTTAGCGGAGGGACTCAGCACAGATACGCAGTATTTT. Protein: CASSLAEGLSTDTQYF.

The chain links TRBV5-4 to TRBJ2-2; 7 bases match TRBD2. CDR1 SGHNT and CDR2 YYREEE come from the germline V gene (reference sequence). The CDR3 has 15 residues. With V trimmed by 1 base and J by 3 bases, 3 bases remained unmatched. Here the CDR3 reads CASSLRLADTGELFF. The CDR3 DNA reads TGTGCCAGCAGCTTGAGGCTAGCGGACACCGGGGAGCTGTTTTTT.

V is TRBV5-4 and J is TRBJ1-2, with TRBD1 identical over 8 bases. Unmatched junction bases numbered 9, after V lost 4 bases and J lost 7 bases. The length of the CDR3 is 14 residues. CDR1 is SGHNT, CDR2 YYREEE, per germline (reference sequence). The CDR3 sequence: CASSLPPGGSGYTF. DNA of the CDR3: TGTGCCAGCAGCCTCCCCCCAGGGGGCAGTGGCTACACCTTC.

This clone was counted a few times. The rearrangement links TRBV6-1 to TRBJ1-1, with D perhaps TRBD1 (6 bases). V shed 6 bases and J shed 5 bases, with 10 bases lying between them. The CDR3 is 12 amino acids. Germline V CDR1 and CDR2: MNHNS, SASEGT. The CDR3 region has the DNA TGTGCCAGCAGGCTTACAGGGACTGAAGCTTTCTTT. This translates into CASRLTGTEAFF.

This chain uses TRBV7-6 with TRBJ2-1; no clear D gene. Trimming took 1 base from V and 0 from J, leaving 7 bases between them. The CDR3 has 15 residues. CDR1 and CDR2 from the germline V gene are SGHVS and FNYEAQ. The CDR3 region has the DNA TGTGCCAGCAGCTTAGACCTGAGCTCCTACAATGAGCAGTTCTTC. Its protein product is CASSLDLSSYNEQFF.

The CDR3 nucleotides read TGTGCCTGGGGCAGGACTAATGAAAAACTGTTTTTT. Encoded protein: CAWGRTNEKLFF. The chain couples TRBV30 to TRBJ1-4; D ambiguous. Trimming took off 5 bases at V and 2 bases at J, with 6 bases between the two ends. The germline CDR1 and CDR2 sequences are GTSNPN and SVGIG (reference sequence). The CDR3 extends over 12 amino acids. The full variable domain, completed using reference TRBV30 and TRBJ1-4, is SQTIHQWPATLVQPVGSPLSLECTVEGTSNPNLYWYRQAAGRGLQLLFYSVGIGQISSEVPQNLSASRPQDRQFILSSKKLLLSDSGFYLCAWGRTNEKLFFGSGTQLSVL.

The J gene is TRBJ2-7, the V gene TRBV19; perhaps TRBD1 as D (5 bases). Per germline, CDR1 LNHDA and CDR2 SQIVND (reference sequence). V was shortened by 6 bases and J by 3 bases, with 15 bases between the two germline ends. The CDR3 sequence is 14 residues long. The chain's CDR3 is CASSLTAANYEQYF. The DNA for the CDR3 is TGTGCCAGTAGCCTGACAGCTGCAAACTACGAGCAGTACTTC.

This clone was observed a handful of times. The CDR3 reads CASKQLRSYEQYF. The CDR3 DNA reads as TGTGCCAGCAAACAGTTACGTTCCTACGAGCAGTACTTC. This chain joins TRBV6-6 and TRBJ2-7; D is undetermined. Looked up from germline, CDR1 is MNHNY and CDR2 is SVGAGI (reference sequence). The V gene lost 7 bases and the J gene lost 1 base, with 11 bases spanning the gap. CDR3 length: 13 amino acids.